Following are 20 T cell receptor beta chains from one sample sequenced in a study of blood T cells in healthy people across ages (dated by TCRdb to the mid-2010s). Library method: 5' RACE. Reads for this sample came from an Illumina HiSeq 2500. A second PCR of roughly 6 to 12 cycles was run with a J-beta primer mix and a sample-barcoded 5' primer. TCRdb trimmed the raw reads at Q25, called clones with MiXCR and kept productive beta chains. Each CDR3 protein appears once, grouped with its most common genes and DNA. The sample table holds about 1.8 million distinct CDR3 sequences, of which around 50% were seen once. 2.1% of the sample is in the top ten clones. Sequencing was performed on blood. All receptors derive from a woman between 40 and 55 years old in good health.

This clonotype showed up many times. The genes are TRBV15 and TRBJ2-1, with 9 bases fitting TRBD2. V dropped 2 bases and J dropped 10; count of bases not matched to a gene: 9. This CDR3 contains 15 residues. Per the germline V gene, CDR1 is LNHNV and CDR2 is YYDKDF (reference sequence). In DNA, the CDR3 is TGTGCCACCAGCAGACTAGCGGGGCCCTTCCAGGAGCAGTTCTTC. Translated, it gives CATSRLAGPFQEQFF.

This sequence joins TRBV6-6 and TRBJ1-5; D gene unclear. The germline V gene encodes CDR1 MNHNY and CDR2 SVGAGI (reference sequence). The CDR3 length is 14 residues. The V end lost 7 bases, the J end lost 6 bases, and 16 bases lay between the germline ends. This chain's CDR3 is CASKPGRESQPQHF. The CDR3 nucleotides read TGTGCCAGCAAACCGGGGAGGGAGAGTCAGCCCCAGCATTTT.

The chain has TRBV20-1 and TRBJ2-5; TRBD2 matches 11 bases. Germline CDR1 is DFQATT and CDR2 is SNEGSKA (reference sequence). Trimming cost V 5 bases and J 4 bases; bases outside gene matches: 9. The length of the CDR3 is 15 residues. In DNA, the CDR3 is TGCAGTGCTGGACCACTAGCGGGGGCCCCAGAGACCCAGTACTTC. It specifies CSAGPLAGAPETQYF.

This clonotype showed up just a few times. The chain recombines TRBV20-1 with TRBJ2-5; D uncertain. This CDR3 is 13 amino acids long. Germline-derived CDR1 and CDR2 are DFQATT and SNEGSKA (reference sequence). V lost 3 bases, J lost 7 bases, and 15 bases lay in between. The CDR3 loop is CSARLAGWTTQYF. CDR3 DNA sequence: TGCAGTGCTAGGCTCGCCGGGTGGACGACCCAGTACTTC.

This clonotype turned up a few times. The DNA is omitted, as the CDR3 cannot be located on it reliably, and the CDR3 follows TCRdb's listing. The chain links TRBV27 to TRBJ1-2. Both ends counted, the CDR3 spans 16 residues. CDR1 and CDR2 (germline): MNHEY, SMNVEV (reference sequence). CDR3 sequence reads: CASSSSVRQGEYGYTF.

This rearrangement joins TRBV6-2 or TRBV6-3 to TRBJ2-1, with 7 bases identical to TRBD2. Germline assignment: CDR1 MNHEY and CDR2 SVGEGT. Unmatched junction bases numbered 14, after V lost 7 bases and J lost 8 bases. CDR3 length: 15 amino acids. This chain's CDR3 is CASTNYGRRLDEQFF. In nucleotides, the CDR3 is TGTGCCAGCACCAATTACGGGAGGCGGCTGGATGAGCAGTTCTTC.

The rearrangement links TRBV21-1 to TRBJ2-3; TRBD2 is the table's D call and was not checked against the DNA. TRBV21-1 is termed a pseudogene. The CDR3 extends over 17 amino acids. The CDR3 loop reads CASVVTETQSRVDTQYF. The CDR3 nucleotides read TGTGCCAGCGTGGTAACAGAGACTCAATCGAGGGTAGATACGCAGTATTTT.

The V and J genes are TRBV7-9 and TRBJ1-4, with D unresolved. Germline CDR1 SEHNR, CDR2 FQNEAQ (reference sequence). The V end lost 0 bases, the J end lost 8 bases, and 10 bases lay between the germline ends. CDR3 size: 14 residues. Here the CDR3 reads CASSLASGREKLFF. The DNA for the CDR3 is TGTGCCAGCAGCTTAGCTTCCGGAAGGGAAAAACTGTTTTTT.

CDR3 bases: TGTGCCAGCACCGGGACAGTAGCCAAAAACATTCAGTACTTC. Protein: CASTGTVAKNIQYF. The chain links TRBV2 to TRBJ2-4, with 7 bases that match TRBD1. Trimming cost V 7 bases and J 0 bases; bases outside gene matches: 3. The length of the CDR3 is 14 residues. CDR1 is SNHLY and CDR2 is FYNNEI in the germline V gene.

The chain recombines TRBV6-1 with TRBJ2-7, with D tentatively TRBD1 (6 bases). V was pared by 4 bases and J by 1 base, with 17 bases between. Germline V gene lookup returns CDR1 MNHNS and CDR2 SASEGT. CDR3 length equals 16 residues. In DNA form, the CDR3 reads TGTGCCAGCAGTGGGCAGGGGCTCGCGGGTTCCTACGAGCAGTACTTC. Protein product: CASSGQGLAGSYEQYF.

The rearrangement joins TRBV20-1 to TRBJ2-7; 8 nucleotides line up with TRBD1. After removal of 3 bases from V and 1 base from J, the junction contained 5 bases not matched to a gene. This CDR3 comprises 14 residues. The germline CDR1 and CDR2 sequences are DFQATT and SNEGSKA (reference sequence). As DNA, the CDR3 is TGCAGTGCTAGGGGCCGACAGGGGTCCTACGAGCAGTACTTC. This encodes CSARGRQGSYEQYF.

The chain couples TRBV5-6 to TRBJ2-3; 11 nucleotides line up with TRBD1. Germline trimming cut 3 bases from V and 2 bases from J; bases unmatched to any gene: 5. The CDR3 extends over 16 amino acids. The germline V gene encodes CDR1 SGHDT and CDR2 YYEEEE. Here the CDR3 reads CASSYGQGAPTDTQYF. The CDR3 DNA sequence: TGTGCCAGCAGCTACGGACAGGGGGCGCCCACAGATACGCAGTATTTT.

The sample holds a few counts of this clonotype. The J gene is TRBJ2-5, the V gene TRBV29-1; D may correspond to TRBD1 or TRBD2 (5 bases each). This CDR3 spans 13 amino acids. CDR1 is SQVTM and CDR2 is ANQGSEA in the germline V gene. Trimming removed 7 bases from V and 5 bases from J, with 17 bases in between. In DNA form, the CDR3 reads TGCAGCGGAACGAGGGGATCCGGGGAGACCCAGTACTTC. This translates into CSGTRGSGETQYF.

This chain links TRBV20-1 with TRBJ1-6; tentatively, D is TRBD1 (5 bases). Trimming left V 1 base short and J 0 bases short, with 10 bases between. Germline V lookup: CDR1 DFQATT, CDR2 SNEGSKA (reference sequence). The CDR3 extends over 16 amino acids. CDR3 in amino acids: CSARAQASSYNSPLHF. The CDR3 bases are TGCAGTGCTAGAGCACAGGCGAGCTCCTATAATTCACCCCTCCACTTT.

The rearrangement links TRBV3-1 to TRBJ2-2, with 10 bases fitting TRBD2. The germline gives CDR1 LGHDT, CDR2 YNNKEL (reference sequence). V shed 4 bases and J 1 base; nucleotides not matched to a gene: 3. This CDR3 is built from 16 residues. In DNA form, the CDR3 reads TGTGCCAGCAGCCCTCTAGCGGGGGTGAACACCGGGGAGCTGTTTTTT. It specifies CASSPLAGVNTGELFF. The whole variable domain, filled in from reference TRBV3-1 and TRBJ2-2, reads DTAVSQTPKYLVTQMGNDKSIKCEQNLGHDTMYWYKQDSKKFLKIMFSYNNKELIINETVPNRFSPKSPDKAHLNLHINSLELGDSAVYFCASSPLAGVNTGELFFGEGSRLTVL.

This clonotype was counted at least ten times. The genes are TRBV28 and TRBJ2-7; either TRBD1 or TRBD2 may fit D (5 bases each). The V gene's germline CDR1 is MDHEN and CDR2 SYDVKM. The CDR3 covers 14 residues. V was clipped by 4 bases and J by 4 bases, with 14 bases between them. For the CDR3, the DNA is TGTGCCAGCAGTTCAACCGGGACCAGATACGAGCAGTACTTC. Translated, it gives CASSSTGTRYEQYF.

Note on this clonotype: An end of the junction does not agree with germline; a read error may underlie this. The rearrangement joins TRBV12-3 or TRBV12-4 to TRBJ1-2; 8 bases are a match to TRBD1. The CDR3 is made up of 15 amino acids. CDR3 amino acids: CAGSLTQGAGYGYTF. The CDR3 nucleotides read TGTGCCGGCAGTTTAACGCAGGGGGCGGGCTATGGCTACACCTTC.

In this sample, this clonotype turned up a few times. The chain links TRBV6-1 to TRBJ2-2; D uncertain. The CDR3 covers 12 residues. Trimming took 5 bases from V and 3 from J, leaving 4 bases between them. From germline, CDR1 is MNHNS and CDR2 SASEGT. Here the CDR3 DNA reads TGTGCCAGCAGTTATTACACCGGGGAGCTGTTTTTT. This encodes CASSYYTGELFF.

This clonotype was recorded a few times. The V gene is TRBV29-1, the J gene TRBJ1-2; the D is unclear. Trimming pared 5 bases from V and 1 base from J, leaving 17 bases between. The CDR3 contains 15 residues. CDR1 and CDR2 from the germline V gene are SQVTM and ANQGSEA. CDR3 sequence: CSVLGRPSLNYGYTF. Written as DNA, the CDR3 is TGCAGCGTTTTAGGCCGCCCATCCCTTAACTATGGCTACACCTTC.

This clonotype was counted a few times. CDR3 residues: CSASARGNMGNQPQHF. CDR3 DNA: TGCAGTGCTAGTGCCAGGGGGAATATGGGCAATCAGCCCCAGCATTTT. The V and J genes are TRBV20-1 and TRBJ1-5, with TRBD1 matching 7 bases. Germline V gene lookup returns CDR1 DFQATT and CDR2 SNEGSKA (reference sequence). V shed 3 bases, J shed 2 bases, and the junction held 10 bases outside the gene matches. The CDR3 loop spans 16 amino acids.